Included here is one TCR beta chain sequence, with context. The germline V and J ends were trimmed by 1 base and 0 bases, with 9 bases remaining between them. The CDR3 runs to 15 residues. Germline V lookup: CDR1 SGHVS, CDR2 FQNEAQ. Authors' data handling: Reference gene primers were amplified, and this amplification served to estimate nucleated cell counts. Clones were sequenced by immunoSEQ multiplex PCR, and TCRdb holds only the in-frame ones, with some missing. From that table come the V and J calls and clone size; the DNA was used to work out D and trimming. The sample shows about 260,000 clones, about 91% of them seen only once. This sample was included in a study of blood T cell repertoires in COVID-19. Study summary: Researchers got acute and convalescent COVID-19 samples from the United States, Italy and Spain. Sources were T cells, B-cell-depleted T cells, or PBMCs; the material itself was cDNA or gDNA.

Recruitment covered about 25 US areas and drew participants whose ages spanned roughly 18 to 89 years. V and J are TRBV7-8 and TRBJ1-1, with a weak D call TRBD1 (5 bases). Input material: PBMCs or T cells enriched from blood (not recorded which). The sequence derives from a woman aged 40 to 49 with acute COVID-19. The CDR3 bases are TGTGCCAGCAGCTTAGGGAACAGGATGAACACTGAAGCTTTCTTT. Translated: CASSLGNRMNTEAFF. Full variable domain (missing parts from reference TRBV7-8 and TRBJ1-1): GAGVSQSPRYKVAKRGQDVALRCDPISGHVSLFWYQQALGQGPEFLTYFQNEAQLDKSGLPSDRFFAERPEGSVSTLKIQRTQQEDSAVYLCASSLGNRMNTEAFFGQGTRLTVV.